Listed below are T cell receptor beta chains from one sample, sequenced in a study of post-analysis software for immune sequencing data. TCRdb passed the PCR reads through MiXCR, listing each CDR3 protein once. Of roughly 870,000 distinct CDR3 sequences listed, roughly 58% are singletons. The sequencing sample was made of blood. The receptors were sampled from a girl aged 5-17 years with multiple sclerosis. CDR3s include the opening cysteine and the closing phenylalanine or tryptophan. A D gene is named only where the DNA matches it firmly. Not every row has a clone size; where given, it reads once, few, many or a size class.

J gene	clone size	D gene	V gene	CDR3 protein	CDR3 DNA
TRBJ1-2	-	-	TRBV5-1	CASSFPQGNYGYTF	TGCGCCAGCAGCTTCCCCCAGGGGAACTATGGCTACACCTTC
TRBJ2-7	few	TRBD2	TRBV5-1	CASSLEVSGRARAYEQYF	TGCGCCAGCAGCTTGGAAGTTAGCGGGAGGGCCAGGGCCTACGAGCAGTACTTC
TRBJ2-3	few	-	TRBV25-1	CASSEGAVSDTQYF	TGTGCCAGCAGTGAAGGAGCGGTGTCAGATACGCAGTATTTT
TRBJ2-1	-	-	TRBV6-5	CATTRGGNEQFF	TGTGCCACCACGAGGGGTGGGAATGAGCAGTTCTTC
TRBJ1-2	-	TRBD1	TRBV15	CATSRPGQGAFAYGYTF	TGTGCCACCAGCAGACCGGGACAGGGCGCCTTTGCCTATGGCTACACCTTC
TRBJ1-5	-	-	TRBV12-3/TRBV12-4	CASSLESGQQPQHF	TGTGCCAGCAGTTTAGAGTCGGGGCAACAGCCCCAGCATTTT
TRBJ2-1	-	-	TRBV7-2	CASSLLPKPDDEQFF	TGTGCCAGCAGCTTATTGCCCAAACCCGACGATGAGCAGTTCTTC
TRBJ2-1	-	TRBD2	TRBV7-2	CASSITSGAYREQFF	TGTGCCAGCAGCATAACTAGCGGGGCTTATCGTGAGCAGTTCTTC
TRBJ2-3	-	TRBD1	TRBV7-3	CASSSLKRTGGLDTQYF	TGTGCCAGCAGCTCCCTCAAGAGGACAGGTGGGCTAGATACGCAGTATTTT
TRBJ1-2	-	-	TRBV9	CASSVGQADYGYTF	TGTGCCAGCAGCGTAGGGCAGGCGGACTATGGCTACACCTTC
TRBJ2-4	few	TRBD2	TRBV20-1	CSASATSDKTPQYF	TGCAGTGCTAGTGCCACTAGCGACAAAACCCCCCAGTACTTC
TRBJ1-1	-	-	TRBV7-8	CASNPGADTEAFF	TGTGCCAGTAATCCAGGGGCGGACACTGAAGCTTTCTTT
TRBJ1-2	-	-	TRBV5-5	CASSKGTYGYTF	TGTGCCAGCAGCAAAGGGACCTATGGCTACACCTTC
TRBJ2-7	few	-	TRBV20-1	CSARQVGQLRGEQYF	TGCAGTGCTAGACAAGTTGGACAGCTTCGTGGCGAGCAGTACTTC
TRBJ2-4	few	TRBD2	TRBV7-9	CASSLSGTSFMNIQYF	TGTGCCAGCAGCTTGTCCGGGACTAGCTTTATGAACATTCAGTACTTC
TRBJ2-1	-	TRBD1	TRBV6-5	CASRSGTGGLDEQFF	TGTGCCAGCAGATCCGGGACAGGGGGTCTCGATGAGCAGTTCTTC
TRBJ2-7	few	TRBD2	TRBV20-1	CSAREGRGGRYEQYF	TGCAGTGCTAGAGAAGGGCGGGGGGGGCGTTACGAGCAGTACTTC
TRBJ1-2	-	-	TRBV29-1	CTISWGGGYTF	TGCACCATCTCGTGGGGGGGTGGCTACACCTTC
TRBJ2-1	-	TRBD2	TRBV20-1	CSARDRGLGRSSYNEQFF	TGCAGTGCTAGAGATCGGGGACTAGGCAGGAGCTCCTACAATGAGCAGTTCTTC
TRBJ2-4	-	-	TRBV6-1	CASSAVQGSHAKNIQYF	TGTGCCAGCAGTGCTGTACAGGGCTCCCACGCCAAAAACATTCAGTACTTC
TRBJ2-5	-	TRBD2	TRBV7-2	CASSPWRGAGETQYF	TGTGCCAGCAGCCCCTGGCGGGGGGCTGGGGAGACCCAGTACTTC
TRBJ2-5	-	-	TRBV29-1	CSVARGRETQYF	TGCAGCGTTGCGAGGGGCCGGGAGACCCAGTACTTC
TRBJ2-4	-	TRBD1	TRBV29-1	CSVASPGDSMLYGQYF	TGCAGCGTTGCCAGTCCCGGGGACAGTATGCTCTACGGGCAGTACTTC
TRBJ2-1	-	-	TRBV20-1	CSAPRPRANEQFF	TGCAGTGCCCCCCGGCCCCGGGCCAATGAGCAGTTCTTC
TRBJ1-2	once	-	TRBV7-8	CASQDLFANYGYTF	TGTGCCAGCCAGGACCTCTTTGCTAACTATGGCTACACCTTC
TRBJ1-2	-	-	TRBV6-2/TRBV6-3	CASSYLYGYTF	TGTGCCAGCAGTTACCTTTATGGCTACACCTTC
TRBJ1-5	-	TRBD1	TRBV6-5	CASRHLQGGPNQPQHF	TGTGCCAGCAGACACCTACAGGGGGGCCCCAATCAGCCCCAGCATTTT
TRBJ2-1	-	-	TRBV12-5	CASGPPVGPGYNEQFF	TGTGCTAGTGGCCCACCGGTGGGGCCAGGGTACAATGAGCAGTTCTTC
TRBJ2-1	few	-	TRBV5-1	CASSPQGWNEQFF	TGCGCCAGCAGCCCCCAGGGTTGGAATGAGCAGTTCTTC
TRBJ2-1	-	TRBD1	TRBV5-1	CASSKGQGSNEQFF	TGCGCCAGCAGCAAAGGACAGGGGAGCAATGAGCAGTTCTTC
TRBJ2-5	-	-	TRBV5-1	CASSGQGLAFGNEQYF	TGCGCCAGCAGCGGGCAGGGTCTAGCGTTTGGGAATGAGCAGTACTTC
TRBJ2-1	-	TRBD1	TRBV12-3/TRBV12-4	CASSPLGQTYNEQFF	TGTGCCAGCAGTCCCCTGGGACAGACCTACAATGAGCAGTTCTTC
TRBJ2-7	-	-	TRBV5-1	CASRRRGWDSYEQYF	TGCGCCAGCAGACGGAGGGGATGGGATTCCTACGAGCAGTACTTC
TRBJ2-6	-	-	TRBV7-2	CASSPQTGANVLTF	TGTGCCAGCAGCCCTCAAACTGGGGCCAACGTCCTGACTTTC
TRBJ1-1	few	-	TRBV6-5	CASSSRGAWGNTEAFF	TGTGCCAGCAGTTCTCGAGGGGCCTGGGGGAACACTGAAGCTTTCTTT
TRBJ2-5	-	-	TRBV18	CASSPTDQETQYF	TGTGCCAGCTCACCAACAGACCAAGAGACCCAGTACTTC
TRBJ2-3	-	-	TRBV4-2	CASSQDTDTQYF	TGTGCCAGCAGCCAAGACACAGATACGCAGTATTTT
TRBJ2-2	-	-	TRBV24-1	CATSSGGVTGELFF	TGTGCCACCAGCTCCGGAGGGGTCACCGGGGAGCTGTTTTTT
TRBJ1-1	-	-	TRBV5-1	CASSLTGFSEAFF	TGCGCCAGCAGCTTAACCGGATTTAGCGAAGCTTTCTTT
TRBJ2-1	once	TRBD2	TRBV20-1	CSARDLASGYSEQFF	TGCAGTGCTAGAGATTTAGCTAGCGGATACAGTGAGCAGTTTTTC
TRBJ2-5	-	-	TRBV5-1	CASSTRLPGRTQETQYF	TGCGCCAGCAGCACCCGATTACCGGGCCGTACCCAAGAGACCCAGTACTTC
TRBJ1-2	-	TRBD1	TRBV5-1	CASSLSGTGSYGYTF	TGCGCCAGCAGCTTGTCCGGGACAGGGAGCTATGGCTACACCTTC
TRBJ1-1	-	TRBD1	TRBV10-3	CASQPGQGSPANTEAFF	TGTGCCAGTCAACCGGGACAGGGGTCCCCTGCGAACACTGAAGCTTTCTTT
TRBJ1-2	-	-	TRBV12-3/TRBV12-4	CASSRGLLYGYTF	TGTGCCAGCAGCCGAGGCCTGCTATATGGCTACACCTTC
TRBJ2-3	once	-	TRBV7-3	CASSPASADTQYF	TGTGCCAGCAGCCCGGCAAGCGCAGATACGCAGTATTTT
TRBJ2-1	-	TRBD2	TRBV7-8	CASRLGPGLPRNEQFF	TGTGCCAGCAGGTTAGGCCCGGGACTACCACGCAATGAGCAGTTCTTC
TRBJ2-6	-	-	TRBV12-3/TRBV12-4	CASSLTVRYGYTFGSGTNVLTF	-
TRBJ2-5	-	-	TRBV5-1	CASSLGMETQYF	TGCGCCAGCAGCCTCGGCATGGAGACCCAGTACTTC
TRBJ2-7	-	-	TRBV6-6	CASSYRVSYEQYF	TGTGCCAGCAGTTATAGAGTGTCCTACGAGCAGTACTTC
TRBJ2-5	-	-	TRBV27	CASRERDTETQYF	TGTGCCAGCAGAGAACGGGACACCGAGACCCAGTACTTC
TRBJ1-2	-	-	TRBV6-4	CASSDSNGGGYTF	TGTGCCAGCAGTGACTCGAACGGCGGTGGCTACACCTTC
TRBJ2-7	few	-	TRBV2	CASSDSGDRPLPYEQYF	TGTGCCAGCAGTGATTCAGGCGACAGACCCTTACCCTACGAGCAGTACTTC
TRBJ2-1	-	TRBD2	TRBV10-3	CAISWGEGRLFF	TGTGCCATCAGTTGGGGGGAGGGCCGGTTGTTCTTC
TRBJ2-1	-	TRBD2	TRBV7-3	CASSLGVSGGYNEQFF	TGTGCCAGCAGCTTAGGAGTTAGCGGGGGATACAATGAGCAGTTCTTC
TRBJ2-3	-	TRBD2	TRBV7-3	CASSLTSQAGVQYF	TGTGCCAGCAGCTTAACCTCCCAAGCGGGAGTCCAGTATTTT